This T cell receptor beta chain was profiled in a study of cytomegalovirus exposure and HLA in healthy donors. Looking at the study overall: Later, an analysis reported that the 120 or so validation repertoires had used the same platform as the approximately 680 first-cohort repertoires.

Regarding the study as a whole: First-cohort TCR clusters were later found to tend to co-occur in the 130 or so validation repertoires. Cytomegalovirus status was reportedly diagnosed by the classifier with high sensitivity and specificity.

Method: immunoSEQ multiplex PCR; TCRdb's copy keeps in-frame clones and lacks some. The profile shows approximately 200,000 clones, about nine tenths of them singletons. Separate from the roughly 670-subject first cohort, the roughly 120-subject validation cohort was the one that the donors belonged to. On this clone: What it binds is unknown.

The CDR3 runs 15 residues. Per the germline V gene, CDR1 is SEHNR and CDR2 is FQNEAQ (reference sequence). V dropped 6 bases and J dropped 4; count of bases not matched to a gene: 9. The clonotype comes from a woman aged 18 to 35 in good health and CMV-seronegative. What was sequenced was PBMCs. The chain links TRBV7-9 to TRBJ1-2, with TRBD1 matching over 9 bases. CDR3 amino acids: CASRPQGAGGYGYTF. Here the CDR3 DNA reads TGTGCCAGCAGACCACAGGGGGCCGGGGGCTATGGCTACACCTTC.